This T cell receptor beta chain stems from a study of T-cell reconstitution after alpha-beta-depleted transplantation in children. Study-wide results and limits: Surviving recipient T cells and intrathymic progenitors accounted for some patients' high TCRbeta diversity at day 60. After transplant, at about two months, alpha-beta T cells were reportedly derived from several hundred expanded graft clones.

A few counts support this clonotype. No antigen is known for it. The library targeted TCRbeta and was prepared with unique molecular identifiers. TCRdb itself ran the PCR reads through MiXCR, one entry per CDR3 protein. The sample holds 900,000 or so distinct CDR3 sequences, around 17% seen once. Germline V gene lookup returns CDR1 SGHRS and CDR2 YFSETQ. This CDR3 region has 13 residues. Trimming removed 6 bases from V and 7 bases from J, with 16 bases in between. The source is a male patient younger than 18 who had a stem cell transplant for acute lymphoblastic leukemia, so the T cells may come from the graft donor. The chain links TRBV5-1 to TRBJ2-5; TRBD2 is a possible D gene (5 bases). This sample comprised PBMCs, mostly from graft donor cells, obtained 360 days after TCRalphabeta/CD19-depleted stem cell transplant. CDR3 sequence (DNA): TGCGCCAGCACGACCCTAGCTAGTGCGACCCAGTACTTC. Its translation: CASTTLASATQYF.